This T cell receptor (beta chain) was recovered during a study of chemoradiotherapy in HPV16-positive cancers (dated by TCRdb to between 2021 and 2023). Broadly, across the study: Candidate HPV-specific T-cell clones and common TCR motifs were defined through functional T-cell assays on cells from a couple of HPV16-positive patients. The study asked whether T-cell immunity to the HPV oncoproteins E6 and E7 changes during chemoradiotherapy and whether this immunity affects survival. Next, the candidate HPV-specific TCRs and motifs were followed in TCR repertoires from around 90 patients with HPV-related cancers.

V is shortened by 6 bases, J by 7 bases, and the region joining them spans 12 bases. CDR1 and CDR2, looked up from the germline V gene (reference sequence), are MNHEY and SMNVEV. From its cysteine to its phenylalanine, the CDR3 spans 12 amino acids. Only the CDR3 DNA is retained, 36 bases long and in frame from the first base. On this clone: Which antigen it targets is not known. No much larger clone is present one base from it, and per-base qualities are unavailable.

Library preparation used the immunoSEQ multiplex PCR assay. TCRdb re-hosts the immuneACCESS table, in-frame sequences only. Its copies lack some clones; in the studies checked, an unresolved V gene accounts for under half of them, and the cause for the rest is not known. For this sample there are about 2,900 clones; 79% appear just once. The top ten clones comprise approximately 11% of the sample. The full study reports these points: Expansion of candidate HPV-specific clones and E7-related TCR motifs was observed in the tumor microenvironment during treatment, whereas no such expansion was observed for non-HPV-specific T cells. In HPV16-positive patients, expansion of HPV-responsive T cells during chemoradiotherapy was associated with improved recurrence-free survival. The functional definition of HPV-specific T cells came from only a couple of HPV16-positive patients, and the survival association was reported for HPV16-positive patients.

Repertoires were sampled repeatedly over the course of chemoradiotherapy so that clonal expansion in the tumor microenvironment could be followed. Sample: tumor tissue, taken from a patient who underwent chemoradiotherapy. The chain is assembled from TRBV27 and TRBJ1-2, with no D gene named confidently. The origin of this receptor is a human donor with HPV-associated anogenital cancer. Here the CDR3 is given as CASRKGRFGYTF. The nucleotide sequence is TGTGCCAGCAGGAAAGGGCGGTTTGGCTACACCTTC.